The present entry profiles one T cell receptor (beta chain) with its context. Produced via immunoSEQ multiplex PCR; TCRdb's table is partial and in-frame only. The data contain 150,000 to 200,000 clones, about 90% of them singletons. CDR1 and CDR2 from the germline V gene are SGHNT and YENEEA. This CDR3 spans 16 amino acids. The trim removed 5 bases at V and 4 bases at J, leaving 3 bases unmatched. These data come from a study of blood T cell repertoires in COVID-19. Study as a whole: From the United States, Italy and Spain came samples of acute and convalescent COVID-19.

The sample comprised peripheral blood. This chain links TRBV11-3 with TRBJ2-2; the match to TRBD2 covers 14 bases. This clonotype originated in a man over 45 with acute or convalescent COVID-19. CDR3 nucleotide sequence: TGTGCCAGCAGCGGCGGACTAGCGGGGGGCACCGGGGAGCTGTTTTTT. Translation: CASSGGLAGGTGELFF.